The 12 T cell receptor beta chains reported below all come from one sample, sequenced in a study of early T cells in non-severe SARS-CoV-2 infection. TCRdb ran MiXCR on the 5' RACE reads and lists one entry per CDR3 protein. The sample has approximately 65,000 distinct CDR3 sequences; around 10% are singletons. The material sequenced was whole blood, taken at baseline. The receptors come from an adult who was a healthcare worker with PCR-confirmed SARS-CoV-2 infection or an uninfected control (not recorded which).

The chain carries TRBV7-2 and TRBJ1-2, with D possibly matching TRBD1 (6 bases). This CDR3 spans 14 amino acids. The V gene's germline CDR1 is SGHTA and CDR2 FQGNSA. Trimming shortened V by 1 base and J by 7 bases, and 13 bases separated the two germline ends. CDR3 in amino acids: CASSLERQVLGYTF. CDR3 in DNA: TGTGCCAGCAGCTTAGAGCGACAGGTTCTTGGCTACACCTTC.

In its sample, this clonotype was seen a few times. The V call is TRBV29-1, the J call TRBJ1-2, with no clear D. The length of the CDR3 is 12 residues. Germline V gene sequence: CDR1 SQVTM, CDR2 ANQGSEA. V lost 7 bases and J lost 11, with 20 bases in between. The CDR3 nucleotides are TGCAGCGCCGGAGTTATGGCCGACCGATACACCTTC. It specifies CSAGVMADRYTF.

V and J are TRBV5-8 and TRBJ2-2, with D uncertain. This CDR3 is 13 amino acids long. The germline gives CDR1 SGHTS, CDR2 YDEGEE. Trimming took 6 bases from V and 6 from J, leaving 12 bases between them. The CDR3 bases are TGTGCCAGCAACATGGTCCTGTCCGGGGAGCTGTTTTTT. The encoded protein is CASNMVLSGELFF.

This clonotype was seen more than once but under ten times. The V gene is TRBV12-3 or TRBV12-4, the J gene TRBJ2-3; 9 bases fit TRBD2. The CDR3 is made up of 15 amino acids. V was pared by 4 bases and J by 2 bases, with 4 bases of the junction left unmatched. CDR3 in amino acids: CASSSLAGYTDTQYF. Here the CDR3 DNA reads TGTGCCAGCAGTTCGCTAGCGGGGTACACAGATACGCAGTATTTT.

This clonotype was picked up many times. The gene calls are TRBV5-1 and TRBJ2-3; D remains ambiguous. Germline V lookup: CDR1 SGHRS, CDR2 YFSETQ. Trimming shortened V by 3 bases and J by 5 bases, and 7 bases separated the two germline ends. This CDR3 has 12 amino acids. The CDR3 is CASSYDIDTQYF. In DNA form, the CDR3 reads TGCGCCAGCAGCTACGACATAGATACGCAGTATTTT.

Only a few counts were recorded for this clonotype. The J gene is TRBJ2-7, the V gene TRBV11-2; D is possibly TRBD2 (5 bases). The germline gives CDR1 SGHAT, CDR2 FQNNGV. Trimming removed 0 bases at V and 2 bases at J, with 11 bases between. The CDR3 consists of 15 residues. The CDR3 reads CASSLDRLAPYEQYF. CDR3 DNA sequence: TGTGCCAGCAGCTTAGATCGTCTAGCCCCCTACGAGCAGTACTTC.

The V and J genes are TRBV11-2 and TRBJ2-1, with D unclear. The V gene's germline CDR1 is SGHAT and CDR2 FQNNGV. V was cut by 3 bases and J by 6 bases, with 15 bases left in between. The CDR3 length is 15 residues. The CDR3 sequence: CASSFAGPLSNEQFF. As DNA, the CDR3 is TGTGCCAGCAGCTTTGCCGGGCCGCTTTCCAATGAGCAGTTCTTC.

This clonotype was detected a few times. The chain links TRBV7-8 to TRBJ1-1; no definite D call. The germline V gene encodes CDR1 SGHVS and CDR2 FQNEAQ. Deletions cut 1 base from V and 0 bases from J, with 12 bases between. The CDR3 is 16 residues long. CDR3 region: CASSLGLHRVNTEAFF. CDR3 DNA: TGTGCCAGCAGCTTAGGTCTGCACCGGGTGAACACTGAAGCTTTCTTT.

This clonotype was detected many times. The chain uses TRBV5-6 and TRBJ2-3; 9 nucleotides line up with TRBD1. V lost 2 bases and J lost 3; bases outside the gene matches: 7. Germline CDR1 and CDR2: SGHDT and YYEEEE. The CDR3 totals 16 residues. The CDR3 reads CASSLLTGGGTDTQYF. In DNA form, the CDR3 reads TGTGCCAGCAGCTTACTTACAGGGGGCGGTACAGATACGCAGTATTTT.

This clonotype has a handful of counts. This chain joins TRBV7-6 and TRBJ1-1; TRBD1 is a possible D gene (5 bases). CDR3 length equals 15 residues. Per the germline V gene, CDR1 is SGHVS and CDR2 is FNYEAQ. The V end was cut by 5 bases, the J end by 1 base, with 14 bases between. The CDR3 sequence is CASSRSVGGNTEAFF. As DNA, the CDR3 is TGTGCCAGCAGCCGGAGTGTCGGGGGGAACACTGAAGCTTTCTTT. The variable domain in full, completed from reference TRBV7-6 and TRBJ1-1, reads GAGVSQSPRYKVTKRGQDVALRCDPISGHVSLYWYRQALGQGPEFLTYFNYEAQQDKSGLPNDRFSAERPEGSISTLTIQRTEQRDSAMYRCASSRSVGGNTEAFFGQGTRLTVV.

This clonotype was seen a handful of times. V is TRBV3-1 and J is TRBJ2-7; D ambiguous. V shed 0 bases and J shed 6 bases, with 18 bases lying between them. Germline-derived CDR1 and CDR2 are LGHDT and YNNKEL (reference sequence). The CDR3 sequence is 16 residues long. The CDR3 here is CASSQDWTANFGEQYF. In nucleotides, the CDR3 is TGTGCCAGCAGCCAAGATTGGACGGCAAACTTCGGCGAGCAGTACTTC.

DNA for the CDR3: TGCGCCAGCAAAAGTGAAGATACGCAGTATTTT. Protein: CASKSEDTQYF. The V gene is TRBV10-2, the J gene TRBJ2-3, with no clear D. V was trimmed by 7 bases and J by 5 bases, leaving 7 bases between them. The CDR3 extends over 11 amino acids. Germline V gene sequence: CDR1 WSHSY, CDR2 SAAADI.